Sequencing of this TCR beta chain was carried out in a study of T cells in Graves' hyperthyroidism and ophthalmopathy. Using RNA transcripts as the source, TCR beta CDR3 regions were amplified. Primed by the HTBI set, a first-round RT-PCR was run on the TCR CDR3. TCRdb analysed the multiplex PCR reads with MiXCR anew, one entry per CDR3 protein. The sample includes a few hundred thousand distinct CDR3 sequences, approximately 15% of them seen just once. This clonotype was counted at least ten times. Germline V gene lookup returns CDR1 MNHEY and CDR2 SMNVEV (reference sequence). The germline V and J ends were trimmed by 4 bases and 2 bases, with 16 bases remaining between them. This CDR3 contains 16 residues.

The genes are TRBV27 and TRBJ2-3; maybe TRBD1 (6 bases). Sequenced material: blood. This sequence originates from a woman between 40 and 55 years old with Graves' hyperthyroidism that later progressed to Graves' ophthalmopathy. The CDR3 region has the DNA TGTGCCAGCAGTTCTCAACAGGGTCGAGACACAGATACGCAGTATTTT. Translated, it gives CASSSQQGRDTDTQYF.